These 2 T cell receptor beta chains originate from one sample sequenced in a study of T cell responses to AZD1222 COVID-19 vaccine. Repertoires were generated with immunoSEQ multiplex PCR, while TCRdb's copy carries only in-frame clones and drops some. The sample holds around 140,000 clones, roughly 90% seen once. The starting material was peripheral blood, obtained on day 0 of AZD1222 vaccination. The receptors stem from an adult in good health.

J is TRBJ2-5 and V is TRBV24-1; 7 bases agree with TRBD1. This CDR3 comprises 12 residues. The junction had 6 bases not matched to a gene; V was cut back by 10 bases and J by 5 bases. Germline loops: CDR1 KGHDR, CDR2 SFDVKD. DNA for the CDR3: TGTGCCACGTCACAGGGGCTCGAGACCCAGTACTTC. Residues: CATSQGLETQYF.

V and J are TRBV5-1 and TRBJ2-7, with 9 bases matching TRBD1. The junction had 7 bases not matched to a gene; V was cut back by 4 bases and J by 2 bases. There are 15 residues in the CDR3. Germline V gene lookup returns CDR1 SGHRS and CDR2 YFSETQ. CDR3 loop: CASSLGQGGAYEQYF. In DNA form, the CDR3 reads TGCGCCAGCAGCCTGGGACAGGGTGGGGCCTACGAGCAGTACTTC.